This T cell receptor beta chain comes out of a study of T cells after yellow fever vaccination. About the research overall: SMART-Seq v4 Ultra Low Input handled preparation of low-cell-number fractions. General study findings and limits: Post-booster repertoires contained most primary-vaccination clones again (around 97% CD4, 88% CD8). Though it reached lower strength, the secondary response hit its peak faster, day 5 versus 15.

This clonotype was detected a few times. Its antigen is unknown. Universal primer sites and UMIs were introduced during 5'RACE template-switching synthesis of TCR cDNA. TCRdb reprocessed the 5' RACE reads with MiXCR, giving one entry per CDR3 protein. Counted here are some 260,000 distinct CDR3 sequences, around 5.2% occurring once; the ten biggest clones make up about 3.5%. The CDR3 is made up of 16 amino acids. Germline CDR1 is LGHNA and CDR2 is YNFKEQ. V dropped 1 base and J dropped 7 bases, with 17 bases sitting between them. The TCR was taken from a man in his late teens or twenties who received the YFV17D yellow fever vaccine. The J gene is TRBJ2-1, the V gene TRBV4-2; possible D gene TRBD2, 6 bases. The sequenced sample was CD4+ T cells sorted from PBMCs, obtained on the day of the yellow fever booster vaccination. Written as DNA, the CDR3 is TGTGCCAGCAGCCAAGTCTGGGCGGGGCCGGGGAATGAGCAGTTCTTC. Residues: CASSQVWAGPGNEQFF.